The T cell receptor (beta chain) under discussion was sequenced for a study of early T cells in non-severe SARS-CoV-2 infection. The overall study: Sequenced material consisted of bulk RNA (from unsorted whole blood), and chains were unpaired.

This clonotype was detected many times. Its target is unknown. Study findings and constraints: Matching with VDJdb favored anti-spike CD8 responses (missing private and CD4 specificities).

The CDR3 spans 12 residues. In germline, CDR1 is SGHKS, CDR2 YYEKEE (reference sequence). Trimming took off 4 bases at V and 5 bases at J, with 9 bases between the two ends. Individual cDNA molecules each received unique molecular identifiers attached to them. MiXCR, applied by TCRdb to the 5' RACE reads, yields one record per CDR3 protein. The sample comprises over 85,000 distinct CDR3 sequences, less than 15% of which are singletons, and approximately 6.4% rests with the top ten. J is TRBJ2-5 and V is TRBV5-5; TRBD2 might be the D (5 bases). What was sequenced was whole blood. The receptor was isolated from an adult who was a healthcare worker with PCR-confirmed SARS-CoV-2 infection or an uninfected control (not recorded which). CDR3 in DNA: TGTGCCAGCAGCGAGGGTGTCGAGACCCAGTACTTC. Translated, it gives CASSEGVETQYF.